This entry describes one T cell receptor beta chain. The antigen remains undetermined. The sample is drawn from a study of OX40 agonist ivuxolimab in advanced cancers. About the study: Patients with prior anti-PD-1, anti-PD-L1 or anti-CTLA-4 therapy were eligible; 35% to 50% had some.

The repertoire was sequenced with immunoSEQ multiplex PCR; TCRdb's copy has only in-frame clones and lacks some. This sample has nearly 60,000 clones, with about 90% found just once. General study points: Low clonal expansion, among the lowest seen, marked partial responders at 0.1-3.0 mg/kg. There were, on average, more expanded clones in CD8+ T cells than in CD4+.

This TCR was sampled from an adult with an advanced solid tumor such as melanoma, head and neck, liver or kidney cancer. Specimen: CD4+ or CD8+ T cells sorted from blood, collected in a trial of the OX40 agonist ivuxolimab.

CDR3 sequence reads: CASSPSAGAAGANVLTF. CDR3 DNA: TGTGCCAGCTCACCGTCGGCGGGAGCGGCTGGGGCCAACGTCCTGACTTTC. V and J are TRBV18 and TRBJ2-6; 7 nucleotides match TRBD2. Germline lookup yields CDR1 KGHSH and CDR2 LQKENI. This CDR3 contains 17 residues. J lost 2 bases, V lost 3 bases, and 7 bases had no gene match.